The T cell receptor (beta chain) described here comes from a study of blood T cell repertoires in COVID-19. TCRdb's copy holds only in-frame clones and misses some; the assay was immunoSEQ multiplex PCR. The sample has 300,000 to 400,000 clones, over 90% seen once. CDR3 length equals 20 residues. CDR1 LGHNA and CDR2 YNFKEQ come from the germline V gene. The J segment lost 3 bases and the V segment lost 0 bases, leaving 14 bases of the junction unmatched. Individuals aged about 18 to 89 years were recruited from fewer than 30 US areas. The sample consisted of PBMCs or T cells enriched from blood (not recorded which). This clonotype originated in a woman between 25 and 40 years old who had been exposed to COVID-19. J is TRBJ2-3 and V is TRBV4-2, with TRBD1 matching 11 bases. CDR3 bases: TGTGCCAGCAGCCAAGAACACACCCCTGAATGGGACAGGGGGACAGATACGCAGTATTTT. Translating gives CASSQEHTPEWDRGTDTQYF.